Listed here are 22 T cell receptor beta chains from one sample, sequenced in a study of Tregs in tolerant kidney transplant recipients. Measured with immunoSEQ multiplex PCR; TCRdb has only the in-frame clones, and not every one. The table lists 98,000 or so clones, around 87% of them singletons. Sequencing was performed on CD4+ T cells from blood, taken before the transplant. These receptors were taken from a human donor who received a combined kidney and bone marrow transplant.

This clone was seen more than once but under ten times. CDR3 in DNA: TGTGCCAGCAGCTTAGCGCTAGCAGAAAACTATGGCTACACCTTC. Its translation: CASSLALAENYGYTF. The rearrangement joins TRBV7-9 to TRBJ1-2; no reliable D call. The CDR3 has 15 amino acids. The germline V and J ends were trimmed by 0 bases and 2 bases, with 10 bases remaining between them. Germline-derived CDR1 and CDR2 are SEHNR and FQNEAQ (reference sequence).

CDR3 nucleotides: TGTGCCAGCAGCTCCCGACTAGACGACAATGAGCAGTTCTTC. Amino acid sequence: CASSSRLDDNEQFF. The chain couples TRBV28 to TRBJ2-1; D perhaps matches TRBD2 (6 bases). The CDR3 contains 14 residues. The V end was cut by 6 bases, the J end by 5 bases, with 14 bases between. Looked up from germline, CDR1 is MDHEN and CDR2 is SYDVKM. Based on the CDR3 plus reference TRBV28 and TRBJ2-1, the full variable domain is DVKVTQSSRYLVKRTGEKVFLECVQDMDHENMFWYRQDPGLGLRLIYFSYDVKMKEKGDIPEGYSVSREKKERFSLILESASTNQTSMYLCASSSRLDDNEQFFGPGTRLTVL.

This clone was picked up one time. The junction differs from germline at one of its ends, possibly a read error. The CDR3 loop reads CASSPPGQGNFGYTF. The DNA for the CDR3 is TGTGCCAGCTCACCACCGGGGCAGGGTAACTTTGGCTACACCTTC. The chain uses TRBV18 and TRBJ1-2, with D tentatively TRBD1 (5 bases). Germline lookup yields CDR1 KGHSH and CDR2 LQKENI. The CDR3 is made up of 15 amino acids. The full variable domain, completed using reference TRBV18 and TRBJ1-2, is NAGVMQNPRHLVRRRGQEARLRCSPMKGHSHVYWYRQLPEEGLKFMVYLQKENIIDESGMPKERFSAEFPKEGPSILRIQQVVRGDSAAYFCASSPPGQGNFGYTFGSGTRLTVV.

The rearrangement links TRBV4-2 to TRBJ2-3; 11 nucleotides match TRBD2. The CDR3 consists of 15 residues. V was clipped by 4 bases and J by 1 base; unmatched bases: 1. The germline gives CDR1 LGHNA, CDR2 YNFKEQ. For the CDR3, the DNA is TGTGCCAGCAGCCTGACTAGCGGGGGCACAGATACGCAGTATTTT. It codes for CASSLTSGGTDTQYF.

V and J are TRBV5-1 and TRBJ2-2, with 13 bases lining up with TRBD2. The CDR3 length is 17 residues. The germline V gene has CDR1 SGHRS and CDR2 YFSETQ. The V and J ends lost 4 bases and 1 base, in that order; junction bases with no gene match: 4. The CDR3 region is CASSTGTSGKNTGELFF. CDR3 coding DNA: TGCGCCAGCAGCACCGGGACTAGCGGGAAGAACACCGGGGAGCTGTTTTTT.

This clone was detected only a few times. This rearrangement joins TRBV2 to TRBJ2-7, with 10 bases that match TRBD2. Germline V gene sequence: CDR1 SNHLY, CDR2 FYNNEI. With V trimmed by 4 bases and J by 6 bases, 3 bases remained unmatched. There are 13 residues in the CDR3. The CDR3, as DNA: TGTGCCAGCAGTGTGGAGCGGGAGGGCGAGCAGTACTTC. This gives the protein CASSVEREGEQYF. The full variable domain, in which reference TRBV2 and TRBJ2-7 provide the parts outside the CDR3, is EPEVTQTPSHQVTQMGQEVILRCVPISNHLYFYWYRQILGQKVEFLVSFYNNEISEKSEIFDDQFSVERPDGSNFTLKIRSTKLEDSAMYFCASSVEREGEQYFGPGTRLTVT.

The rearrangement uses TRBV6-5 and TRBJ1-2; tentative D call: TRBD1 (5 bases). The germline gives CDR1 MNHEY, CDR2 SVGAGI. The ends were cut back, 5 bases at V and 4 bases at J, with 14 bases in the middle. The CDR3 runs 14 residues. The CDR3 coding sequence is TGTGCCAGCAGTCGACGTTCCCAGGGCTATGGCTACACCTTC. It is translated as CASSRRSQGYGYTF.

The chain is built from TRBV6-5 and TRBJ2-3; D call uncertain. The CDR3 spans 11 residues. Germline V gene sequence: CDR1 MNHEY, CDR2 SVGAGI. V lost 8 bases and J lost 4, with 7 bases in between. In nucleotides, the CDR3 is TGTGCCAGCGGAGTTTCAGATACGCAGTATTTT. It translates to CASGVSDTQYF.

This clone was recorded a few times. The gene calls are TRBV7-9 and TRBJ2-7, with D possibly TRBD1 on 6 matching bases. Germline CDR1 is SEHNR and CDR2 is FQNEAQ (reference sequence). With 1 base removed from V and 6 bases from J, the gap between germline ends came to 13 bases. The CDR3 is 14 amino acids. CDR3 bases: TGTGCCAGCAGCTTAGGGGACATGTCCCTCGAGCAGTACTTC. The encoded protein is CASSLGDMSLEQYF.

This clone was picked up one time. This chain joins TRBV18 and TRBJ2-7, with 9 bases aligning to TRBD1. Germline V CDR1 and CDR2: KGHSH, LQKENI. Trimming took 4 bases from V and 3 from J; bases not matched to a gene: 10. This CDR3 has 16 residues. The CDR3 DNA is TGTGCCAGCTCACAAAGGACAGGGGACATCCGCTACGAGCAGTACTTC. Its protein product is CASSQRTGDIRYEQYF.

The chain links TRBV5-4 to TRBJ1-2; D is unclear. V was cut by 4 bases and J by 0 bases, with 13 bases left in between. Germline assignment: CDR1 SGHNT and CDR2 YYREEE (reference sequence). The CDR3 covers 15 residues. The CDR3 region has the DNA TGTGCCAGCAGCGGTACATTACGCTCTAACTATGGCTACACCTTC. Its translation: CASSGTLRSNYGYTF.

This clone was seen a single time. The CDR3 loop is CASSEAHQGSQPQHF. The DNA for the CDR3 is TGTGCCAGCAGTGAAGCTCATCAGGGCAGTCAGCCCCAGCATTTT. The chain carries TRBV2 and TRBJ1-5; D is perhaps TRBD1 (5 bases). This CDR3 has 15 amino acids. Per germline, CDR1 SNHLY and CDR2 FYNNEI. Trimming cost V 0 bases and J 6 bases, with 12 bases left between them.

The rearrangement joins TRBV6-6 to TRBJ2-1; 9 bases are shared with TRBD2. Germline values: CDR1 MNHNY, CDR2 SVGAGI (reference sequence). Trimming at V came to 0 bases and at J to 4 bases, leaving 1 base not matched to a gene. The CDR3 runs to 15 residues. As DNA, the CDR3 is TGTGCCAGCAGTTACTCGGCGGGGGGGTACAATGAGCAGTTCTTC. This encodes CASSYSAGGYNEQFF.

V is TRBV5-4 and J is TRBJ1-1, with TRBD1 matching over 10 bases. The CDR3 runs to 14 residues. Trimming removed 4 bases from V and 4 bases from J; junction bases left unmatched: 4. Looked up from germline, CDR1 is SGHNT and CDR2 is YYREEE (reference sequence). The CDR3 DNA sequence: TGTGCCAGCAGCGGTCGGACAGGGGGCACTGAAGCTTTCTTT. This gives the protein CASSGRTGGTEAFF.

This sequence joins TRBV27 and TRBJ1-3; D perhaps matches TRBD1 (5 bases). The germline CDR1 and CDR2 sequences are MNHEY and SMNVEV (reference sequence). The V end was cut by 2 bases, the J end by 3 bases, with 8 bases between. This CDR3 is 14 amino acids long. The CDR3 bases are TGTGCCAGCAGTTTAAGGGGTGGTGGAAACACCATATATTTT. As protein: CASSLRGGGNTIYF.

The chain recombines TRBV28 with TRBJ1-1, with D possibly being TRBD1 (6 bases). V lost 11 bases and J 1 base, leaving 20 bases between the germline ends. CDR1 and CDR2 (germline): MDHEN, SYDVKM. There are 15 residues in the CDR3. DNA of the CDR3: TGTGCCGGAACCGGGCAGGGGATACCGAACACTGAAGCTTTCTTT. Its protein product is CAGTGQGIPNTEAFF.

The gene calls are TRBV18 and TRBJ2-7, with TRBD1 identical over 8 bases. There are 13 residues in the CDR3. Germline V CDR1 and CDR2: KGHSH, LQKENI. The V gene end was trimmed by 3 bases and the J gene end by 3 bases; junction bases not matched to a gene: 1. The CDR3, as DNA: TGTGCCAGCTCACCGGGGACAGGCTACGAGCAGTACTTC. This sequence encodes CASSPGTGYEQYF. Full variable domain (remainder filled in from reference TRBV18 and TRBJ2-7): NAGVMQNPRHLVRRRGQEARLRCSPMKGHSHVYWYRQLPEEGLKFMVYLQKENIIDESGMPKERFSAEFPKEGPSILRIQQVVRGDSAAYFCASSPGTGYEQYFGPGTRLTVT.

The rearrangement links TRBV11-3 to TRBJ2-2; D is perhaps TRBD1 (6 bases). V was cut by 3 bases and J by 1 base, with 15 bases left in between. This CDR3 is built from 17 residues. Per germline, CDR1 SGHNT and CDR2 YENEEA. CDR3 amino acids: CASSFSVGQLNTGELFF. As DNA, the CDR3 is TGTGCCAGCAGCTTCTCGGTAGGACAGCTGAACACCGGGGAGCTGTTTTTT. The full variable domain, its missing parts supplied by reference TRBV11-3 and TRBJ2-2, is EAGVVQSPRYKIIEKKQPVAFWCNPISGHNTLYWYLQNLGQGPELLIRYENEEAVDDSQLPKDRFSAERLKGVDSTLKIQPAELGDSAVYLCASSFSVGQLNTGELFFGEGSRLTVL.

The V call is TRBV29-1, the J call TRBJ2-3; D call uncertain. This CDR3 has 12 amino acids. The V end was cut by 3 bases, the J end by 2 bases, with 6 bases between. Germline V gene sequence: CDR1 SQVTM, CDR2 ANQGSEA. The CDR3 protein is CSVEYSTDTQYF. DNA for the CDR3: TGCAGCGTTGAGTACTCCACAGATACGCAGTATTTT.

About this clone itself: One end of the junction does not line up with germline, which may come from a read error. In DNA form, the CDR3 reads TGTGCCAGCAGTTTAGCCCGGGACATAAATTACGAGCAGTACTTC. This codes for CASSLARDINYEQYF. The chain has TRBV7-9 and TRBJ2-7; possible D gene TRBD1, 6 bases. The V gene's germline CDR1 is SEHNR and CDR2 FQNEAQ (reference sequence). This CDR3 is 15 amino acids long.

Of note for this clone: Mismatch with germline at one junction end may stem from a read error. The chain combines TRBV5-1 with TRBJ2-1; D is possibly TRBD2 (5 bases). The CDR3 length is 15 residues. Germline V gene lookup returns CDR1 SGHRS and CDR2 YFSETQ. CDR3 bases: TGCGCCAGCAGTTTGGATGGGAGCTCCTACAATGAGCAGTTCTTC. It is translated as CASSLDGSSYNEQFF. Complete variable domain (other parts from reference TRBV5-1 and TRBJ2-1): KAGVTQTPRYLIKTRGQQVTLSCSPISGHRSVSWYQQTPGQGLQFLFEYFSETQRNKGNFPGRFSGRQFSNSRSEMNVSTLELGDSALYLCASSLDGSSYNEQFFGPGTRLTVL.

The genes are TRBV4-1 and TRBJ2-2; 10 positions match TRBD1. Germline V gene sequence: CDR1 MGHRA, CDR2 YSYEKL. The CDR3 is 15 amino acids. J lost 8 bases, V lost 4 bases, and 7 bases had no gene match. CDR3 region: CASSPRDRGRGELFF. DNA of the CDR3: TGCGCCAGCAGCCCTCGGGACAGGGGAAGGGGGGAGCTGTTTTTT.